A selection of T cell receptor beta chains follows, all from one sample in a study of early T cells in non-severe SARS-CoV-2 infection. TCRdb processed the 5' RACE reads anew with MiXCR; each CDR3 protein has one entry. The data show tens of thousands of distinct CDR3 sequences, around an eighth seen once. Sample: whole blood, taken at baseline. The receptors were sampled from an adult who was a healthcare worker with PCR-confirmed SARS-CoV-2 infection or an uninfected control (not recorded which). CDR3s include the opening cysteine and the closing phenylalanine or tryptophan. Each record gives: D gene, J gene, clone size, V gene, CDR3 protein, CDR3 DNA. The D gene is left open where the match is weak. The listing skips clone size in some rows; elsewhere it reads once, few, many or a size class.

d_call: TRBD2
j_call: TRBJ2-5
clone_size: few
v_call: TRBV20-1
cdr3_aa: CSVGRNQETQYF
cdr3_nt: TGCAGTGTCGGGAGGAATCAAGAGACCCAGTACTTC

d_call: .
j_call: TRBJ1-5
clone_size: few
v_call: TRBV20-1
cdr3_aa: CSASPGAGNQPQHF
cdr3_nt: TGCAGTGCTAGCCCCGGGGCCGGCAATCAGCCCCAGCATTTT

d_call: .
j_call: TRBJ2-7
clone_size: .
v_call: TRBV11-2
cdr3_aa: CASSLWTYEQYF
cdr3_nt: TGTGCCAGCAGCTTATGGACCTACGAGCAGTACTTC

d_call: TRBD1
j_call: TRBJ1-4
clone_size: few
v_call: TRBV9
cdr3_aa: CASSIRDRGDEKLFF
cdr3_nt: TGTGCCAGCAGCATCCGGGACAGGGGGGATGAAAAACTGTTTTTT

d_call: .
j_call: TRBJ1-1
clone_size: many
v_call: TRBV18
cdr3_aa: CASSLQGPAGNTEAFF
cdr3_nt: TGTGCCAGCTCACTCCAGGGGCCCGCTGGGAACACTGAAGCTTTCTTT

d_call: .
j_call: TRBJ2-3
clone_size: many
v_call: TRBV6-6
cdr3_aa: CATRGHSKGLTDTQYF
cdr3_nt: TGTGCCACCCGGGGACACTCAAAAGGGTTGACAGATACGCAGTATTTT

d_call: TRBD1
j_call: TRBJ1-1
clone_size: .
v_call: TRBV2
cdr3_aa: CASSDPGQGITEAFF
cdr3_nt: TGTGCCAGCAGCGACCCGGGACAGGGCATCACTGAAGCTTTCTTT

d_call: TRBD2
j_call: TRBJ2-1
clone_size: few
v_call: TRBV6-6
cdr3_aa: CASSYTRRGGRSYNEQFF
cdr3_nt: TGTGCCAGCAGTTACACCCGCCGGGGGGGCCGCTCCTACAATGAGCAGTTCTTC

d_call: TRBD1
j_call: TRBJ2-3
clone_size: .
v_call: TRBV4-1
cdr3_aa: CASSARGPDTQYF
cdr3_nt: TGCGCCAGCAGCGCCAGGGGGCCGGATACGCAGTATTTT

d_call: TRBD1
j_call: TRBJ1-4
clone_size: many
v_call: TRBV4-3
cdr3_aa: CASSQVAAGQVNEKLFF
cdr3_nt: TGCGCCAGCAGCCAAGTGGCCGCAGGACAGGTTAATGAAAAACTGTTTTTT

d_call: .
j_call: TRBJ1-3
clone_size: many
v_call: TRBV6-2/TRBV6-3
cdr3_aa: CASSASGAGNTIYF
cdr3_nt: TGTGCCAGCAGTGCGTCTGGGGCCGGAAACACCATATATTTT

d_call: .
j_call: TRBJ1-1
clone_size: .
v_call: TRBV6-5
cdr3_aa: CASSYGTEAFF
cdr3_nt: TGTGCCAGCAGTTATGGCACTGAAGCTTTCTTT

d_call: .
j_call: TRBJ2-7
clone_size: .
v_call: TRBV29-1
cdr3_aa: CSVDMGSYEQYF
cdr3_nt: TGCAGCGTTGATATGGGGTCCTACGAGCAGTACTTC

d_call: TRBD1
j_call: TRBJ1-5
clone_size: .
v_call: TRBV19
cdr3_aa: CASRTTGVGPQHF
cdr3_nt: TGTGCCAGTAGAACGACAGGGGTCGGGCCCCAGCATTTT

d_call: TRBD2
j_call: TRBJ2-3
clone_size: many
v_call: TRBV7-3
cdr3_aa: CASSLGGGARTDTQYF
cdr3_nt: TGTGCCAGCAGCTTAGGCGGGGGGGCCCGAACAGATACGCAGTATTTT

d_call: .
j_call: TRBJ1-5
clone_size: many
v_call: TRBV4-1
cdr3_aa: CASSQPGVGLNQPQHF
cdr3_nt: TGCGCCAGCAGCCAACCGGGCGTCGGGCTGAATCAGCCCCAGCATTTT

d_call: .
j_call: TRBJ2-1
clone_size: few
v_call: TRBV7-6
cdr3_aa: CASSPWRDLGSYNEQFF
cdr3_nt: TGTGCCAGCAGCCCCTGGCGGGACTTGGGCTCCTACAATGAGCAGTTCTTC

d_call: TRBD1
j_call: TRBJ1-6
clone_size: few
v_call: TRBV5-1
cdr3_aa: CASSLAQQGNDNSPLHF
cdr3_nt: TGCGCCAGCAGCTTGGCACAACAGGGGAATGATAATTCACCCCTCCACTTT

d_call: .
j_call: TRBJ2-1
clone_size: .
v_call: TRBV6-6
cdr3_aa: CVSSLSTYNEQFF
cdr3_nt: TGTGTCAGCAGTTTATCCACTTACAATGAGCAGTTCTTC

d_call: TRBD1
j_call: TRBJ1-2
clone_size: few
v_call: TRBV27
cdr3_aa: CASSTTRTGGYGYTF
cdr3_nt: TGTGCCAGCAGCACGACCCGGACAGGGGGCTATGGCTACACCTTC

d_call: .
j_call: TRBJ1-6
clone_size: many
v_call: TRBV6-5
cdr3_aa: CASSVGPSFNSPLHF
cdr3_nt: TGTGCCAGCAGTGTTGGACCCTCTTTTAATTCACCCCTCCACTTT

d_call: .
j_call: TRBJ2-4
clone_size: .
v_call: TRBV11-2
cdr3_aa: CASSSPPLDSAKNIQYF
cdr3_nt: TGTGCCAGCAGCTCGCCCCCTCTGGACTCCGCCAAAAACATTCAGTACTTC

d_call: TRBD2
j_call: TRBJ2-1
clone_size: many
v_call: TRBV3-1
cdr3_aa: CASRQTGLAGTPINEQFF
cdr3_nt: TGTGCCAGCAGACAGACAGGACTAGCGGGGACACCCATCAATGAGCAGTTCTTC

d_call: TRBD2
j_call: TRBJ2-1
clone_size: many
v_call: TRBV2
cdr3_aa: CASRTSGGANEQFF
cdr3_nt: TGTGCCAGCAGGACTAGCGGGGGGGCCAATGAGCAGTTCTTC

d_call: .
j_call: TRBJ2-1
clone_size: few
v_call: TRBV20-1
cdr3_aa: CSAERDHNNEQFF
cdr3_nt: TGCAGTGCTGAACGGGACCATAACAATGAGCAGTTCTTC

d_call: TRBD1
j_call: TRBJ2-2
clone_size: few
v_call: TRBV5-5
cdr3_aa: CASSWTGSSGELFF
cdr3_nt: TGTGCCAGCAGCTGGACAGGGTCGTCCGGGGAGCTGTTTTTT

d_call: .
j_call: TRBJ2-7
clone_size: few
v_call: TRBV11-2
cdr3_aa: CASSPGTAGEYF
cdr3_nt: TGTGCCAGCAGCCCCGGGACAGCGGGAGAGTACTTC

d_call: .
j_call: TRBJ2-1
clone_size: few
v_call: TRBV11-2
cdr3_aa: CASHSYNEQFF
cdr3_nt: TGTGCCAGCCACTCCTACAATGAGCAGTTCTTC

d_call: .
j_call: TRBJ2-7
clone_size: .
v_call: TRBV28
cdr3_aa: CASSSRQAHLSYEQCF
cdr3_nt: TGTGCCAGCAGTTCTCGACAGGCCCACCTCTCCTACGAGCAGTGCTTC

d_call: TRBD1
j_call: TRBJ1-2
clone_size: few
v_call: TRBV5-6
cdr3_aa: CASSRDRGSPGYTF
cdr3_nt: TGTGCCAGCAGCCGCGACAGGGGAAGTCCTGGCTACACCTTC

d_call: .
j_call: TRBJ1-1
clone_size: few
v_call: TRBV6-2/TRBV6-3
cdr3_aa: CASSYDGKFNTEAFF
cdr3_nt: TGTGCCAGCAGTTATGATGGGAAGTTCAACACTGAAGCTTTCTTT

d_call: TRBD1
j_call: TRBJ1-2
clone_size: .
v_call: TRBV11-2
cdr3_aa: CASSSSGTGGAGYGYTF
cdr3_nt: TGTGCCAGCAGCTCCTCCGGGACAGGGGGCGCAGGCTATGGCTACACCTTC

d_call: .
j_call: TRBJ2-3
clone_size: many
v_call: TRBV20-1
cdr3_aa: CSAKGGKVDTQYF
cdr3_nt: TGCAGTGCTAAGGGCGGGAAGGTAGATACGCAGTATTTT

d_call: .
j_call: TRBJ1-2
clone_size: few
v_call: TRBV3-1
cdr3_aa: CASSQSGRDYGYTF
cdr3_nt: TGTGCCAGCAGCCAATCAGGGCGGGACTATGGCTACACCTTC

d_call: .
j_call: TRBJ1-1
clone_size: medium-sized
v_call: TRBV7-8
cdr3_aa: CASSLAREGLNTEAFF
cdr3_nt: TGTGCCAGCAGCTTAGCGCGGGAGGGGTTGAACACTGAAGCTTTCTTT

d_call: .
j_call: TRBJ2-5
clone_size: few
v_call: TRBV20-1
cdr3_aa: CSARLMSQETQYF
cdr3_nt: TGCAGTGCTAGGCTAATGTCCCAAGAGACCCAGTACTTC

d_call: TRBD2
j_call: TRBJ2-5
clone_size: .
v_call: TRBV4-1
cdr3_aa: CASRPGGLTQETQYF
cdr3_nt: TGCGCCAGCAGGCCGGGGGGGCTGACCCAAGAGACCCAGTACTTC

d_call: .
j_call: TRBJ2-2
clone_size: few
v_call: TRBV5-6
cdr3_aa: CASSRRAEPPGELFF
cdr3_nt: TGTGCCAGCAGCAGAAGGGCAGAACCCCCGGGGGAGCTGTTTTTT

d_call: TRBD1
j_call: TRBJ2-3
clone_size: many
v_call: TRBV5-1
cdr3_aa: CASSLQGVTDTQYF
cdr3_nt: TGCGCCAGCAGCTTACAGGGGGTTACAGATACGCAGTATTTT

d_call: TRBD2
j_call: TRBJ2-1
clone_size: few
v_call: TRBV9
cdr3_aa: CASSESGGYSYNEQFF
cdr3_nt: TGTGCCAGCAGCGAGAGCGGGGGCTATTCCTACAATGAGCAGTTCTTC